Listed below are T cell receptor beta chains from one sample, sequenced in a study of neurological immune-mediated disorders. TCRdb ran MiXCR on the 5' RACE reads and lists one entry per CDR3 protein. The sample has under 90,000 distinct CDR3 sequences, 3.5% seen once. The material sequenced was PBMCs. These receptors originate from a woman aged 45-60 years with multiple sclerosis. CDR3s include the opening cysteine and the closing phenylalanine or tryptophan. The D gene is left open where the match is weak. The listing skips clone size in some rows; elsewhere it reads once, few, many or a size class.

J	D	V	size	CDR3	DNA
TRBJ2-7	TRBD2	TRBV5-1	few	CASSDEAGGTYEQYF	TGCGCCAGCAGTGATGAAGCGGGGGGGACCTACGAGCAGTACTTC
TRBJ2-3	.	TRBV5-1	many	CASSLTSTDTQYF	TGCGCCAGCAGCTTGACTAGCACAGATACGCAGTATTTT
TRBJ2-4	.	TRBV4-1	many	CASSQEKLVQNIQYF	TGCGCCAGCAGCCAAGAGAAGTTGGTCCAAAACATTCAGTACTTC
TRBJ1-1	.	TRBV7-2	many	CASSLNKHTEAFF	TGTGCCAGCAGCTTAAACAAGCACACTGAAGCTTTCTTT
TRBJ2-4	.	TRBV27	many	CASTRGGNPKNIQYF	TGTGCCAGCACCAGGGGAGGGAATCCCAAAAACATTCAGTACTTC
TRBJ1-2	TRBD1	TRBV4-1	many	CASSQFPRTGRVRGYTF	TGCGCCAGCAGCCAATTCCCGCGGACAGGTCGAGTTAGGGGCTACACCTTC
TRBJ1-2	.	TRBV20-1	many	CSARDHWDTPNYGYTF	TGCAGTGCTAGAGATCATTGGGACACCCCTAACTATGGCTACACCTTC
TRBJ2-3	.	TRBV2	few	CASSAGGYTQYF	TGTGCCAGCAGTGCAGGTGGATATACGCAGTATTTT
TRBJ2-5	.	TRBV6-6	many	CASSYSRNQETQYF	TGTGCCAGCAGTTACTCAAGGAATCAAGAGACCCAGTACTTC
TRBJ1-5	.	TRBV5-1	many	CASSLGSGQGQPQHF	TGCGCCAGCAGCTTGGGTTCGGGGCAAGGTCAGCCCCAGCATTTT
TRBJ2-1	TRBD2	TRBV12-3/TRBV12-4	few	CASSGAGGPYNEQFF	TGTGCCAGCAGTGGAGCGGGGGGGCCCTACAATGAGCAGTTCTTC
TRBJ1-5	.	TRBV10-3	many	CAISSGRDNQPQHF	TGTGCCATCAGTTCCGGGAGAGACAATCAGCCCCAGCATTTT
TRBJ2-4	.	TRBV15	many	CATSRDYIIQYF	TGTGCCACCAGCAGAGATTATATCATTCAGTACTTC
TRBJ2-4	.	TRBV29-1	many	CSVDSGLAKNIQYF	TGCAGCGTTGATTCCGGATTAGCCAAAAACATTCAGTACTTC
TRBJ2-4	.	TRBV6-1	many	CASSEFRRIPEFNAKNIQYF	TGTGCCAGCAGTGAATTCCGAAGGATTCCGGAGTTCAATGCCAAAAACATTCAGTACTTC
TRBJ2-7	.	TRBV5-1	many	CASSLTRGTHEQYF	TGCGCCAGCAGCTTGACTAGAGGAACGCACGAGCAGTACTTC
TRBJ2-4	TRBD1	TRBV5-5	many	CASSLGQGVKTNIQYF	TGTGCCAGCAGCTTGGGTCAGGGGGTAAAAACAAACATTCAGTACTTC
TRBJ1-5	TRBD1	TRBV24-1	.	CATSGQGNQPQHF	TGTGCCACCAGTGGACAGGGCAACCAGCCCCAGCATTTT
TRBJ2-1	TRBD1	TRBV5-6	many	CASSWGQGTYNEQFF	TGTGCCAGCAGCTGGGGACAGGGTACCTACAATGAGCAGTTCTTC
TRBJ2-5	TRBD2	TRBV9	many	CASSVTTSGGHQETQYF	TGTGCCAGCAGCGTAACTACTAGCGGGGGCCACCAAGAGACCCAGTACTTC
TRBJ2-3	.	TRBV11-3	many	CASSMSGTRQYF	TGTGCCAGCAGCATGTCGGGGACTCGGCAGTATTTT
TRBJ2-3	TRBD2	TRBV6-5	many	CASSRVAGYSTDTQYF	TGTGCCAGCAGTCGCGTAGCGGGGTATAGCACAGATACGCAGTATTTT
TRBJ2-7	.	TRBV20-1	.	CSARDTSLITYEQYF	TGCAGTGCTAGAGACACCTCCCTTATTACCTACGAGCAGTACTTC
TRBJ2-1	.	TRBV7-9	many	CASSQGLIEQFF	TGTGCCAGCAGCCAAGGACTCATTGAGCAGTTCTTC
TRBJ2-2	TRBD2	TRBV5-1	.	CASSLPGTSAGELFF	TGCGCCAGCAGCTTACCCGGGACTAGCGCCGGGGAGCTGTTTTTT
TRBJ2-1	TRBD2	TRBV11-2	many	CASSLGTSGGWQFF	TGTGCCAGCAGCTTAGGGACTAGCGGGGGTTGGCAGTTCTTC
TRBJ2-1	TRBD1	TRBV5-1	many	CASSLVGQGANEQFF	TGCGCCAGCAGCTTGGTAGGGCAGGGGGCTAATGAGCAGTTCTTC
TRBJ2-7	.	TRBV7-2	many	CASSRYPLAGYEQYF	TGTGCCAGCAGCCGATATCCCCTAGCAGGTTACGAGCAGTACTTC
TRBJ1-2	.	TRBV12-3/TRBV12-4	many	CASSPTGHGYTF	TGTGCCAGCAGTCCCACAGGGCATGGCTACACCTTC
TRBJ2-7	.	TRBV7-2	many	CASSSHATEQYF	TGTGCCAGCAGCAGCCATGCGACCGAGCAGTACTTC
TRBJ2-2	TRBD1	TRBV20-1	many	CSASGGQGADTGELFF	TGCAGTGCTAGTGGGGGTCAGGGGGCCGACACCGGGGAGCTGTTTTTT
TRBJ2-1	.	TRBV7-2	many	CASSPPGQSSYNEQFF	TGTGCCAGCAGCCCCCCGGGGCAGAGCTCCTACAATGAGCAGTTCTTC
TRBJ2-5	TRBD2	TRBV6-6	many	CASSQGLAGGRGTQYF	TGTGCCAGCAGTCAGGGACTAGCGGGGGGGCGGGGGACCCAGTACTTC
TRBJ2-2	.	TRBV20-1	many	CSARVVGPDTGELFF	TGCAGTGCGAGAGTGGTGGGGCCAGACACCGGGGAGCTGTTTTTT
TRBJ2-7	.	TRBV20-1	many	CSARFSGYEQYF	TGCAGTGCCAGATTTTCCGGCTACGAGCAGTACTTC
TRBJ1-1	.	TRBV6-2/TRBV6-3	.	CASSYSAAKNTEAFF	TGTGCCAGCAGTTATTCGGCAGCCAAGAACACTGAAGCTTTCTTT
TRBJ2-1	TRBD2	TRBV9	many	CASSVGGLAGDEQFF	TGTGCCAGCAGCGTAGGGGGACTAGCGGGGGATGAGCAGTTCTTC
TRBJ2-3	.	TRBV5-1	many	CASSLGASWGDTQYF	TGCGCCAGCAGCTTGGGGGCTAGCTGGGGAGATACGCAGTATTTT
TRBJ2-6	.	TRBV7-9	many	CASSLRVGGGANVLTF	TGTGCCAGCAGCTTACGAGTAGGAGGTGGGGCCAACGTCCTGACTTTC
TRBJ2-3	TRBD2	TRBV20-1	many	CSARVLAGGSDTQYF	TGCAGTGCTAGAGTACTAGCGGGGGGGTCAGATACGCAGTATTTT
TRBJ2-4	.	TRBV5-1	many	CASSLEAAVAKNIQYF	TGCGCCAGCAGCTTGGAAGCGGCGGTAGCCAAAAACATTCAGTACTTC
TRBJ1-2	TRBD1	TRBV10-3	many	CAISEVDRDGGYTF	TGTGCCATCAGTGAGGTGGACAGGGATGGTGGCTACACCTTC
TRBJ2-7	.	TRBV12-3/TRBV12-4	many	CASAKGGSYEQYF	TGTGCCAGCGCAAAGGGGGGGTCCTACGAGCAGTACTTC
TRBJ1-1	.	TRBV5-1	many	CASSLEPRNTEAFF	TGCGCCAGCAGCTTGGAACCTAGGAACACTGAAGCTTTCTTT
TRBJ2-3	.	TRBV25-1	.	CASSEYSYAGAVTDTQYF	TGTGCCAGCAGTGAATATTCCTATGCCGGGGCGGTGACAGATACGCAGTATTTT